The 26 T cell receptor beta chains listed next were all sequenced from one sample in a study of T cell repertoires in cytomegalovirus infection. TCRdb recomputed calls from the reads with MiXCR, one row per CDR3 protein. The sample carries about 260,000 distinct CDR3 sequences, approximately 15% recorded once. Sequencing was done on a sample of PBMCs. The receptors come from a human donor in good health (CMV status not recorded). Some clones in this sample may be carry-over from other donors' samples.

This clonotype was counted ten times or more. The J gene is TRBJ1-1, the V gene TRBV7-8, with 7 positions matching TRBD1. Germline V gene data show CDR1 as SGHVS and CDR2 as FQNEAQ. Trimming removed 5 bases from V and 5 bases from J; junction bases left unmatched: 8. CDR3 length equals 14 residues. CDR3 region: CASSADRVVTEAFF. CDR3 in DNA: TGTGCCAGCAGCGCCGACAGGGTAGTAACTGAAGCTTTCTTT.

The chain joins TRBV7-2 to TRBJ2-5; D remains ambiguous. V gave up 5 bases and J gave up 3 bases, with 16 bases separating them. This CDR3 spans 15 amino acids. The germline gives CDR1 SGHTA, CDR2 FQGNSA. The CDR3 coding sequence is TGTGCCAGCAGCCCATCCATCTTCTCCAAAGAGACCCAGTACTTC. It codes for CASSPSIFSKETQYF.

The chain employs TRBV20-1 and TRBJ2-3, with 9 bases aligning to TRBD1. Germline CDR1 is DFQATT and CDR2 is SNEGSKA (reference sequence). The CDR3 is 12 amino acids. The J segment lost 5 bases and the V segment lost 6 bases, leaving 3 bases of the junction unmatched. This chain's CDR3 is CSALDRGDTQYF. The CDR3 DNA reads TGCAGTGCCCTGGACAGGGGAGATACGCAGTATTTT.

Many counts were recorded for this clonotype. This chain links TRBV7-2 with TRBJ2-2; D remains ambiguous. Germline V gene lookup returns CDR1 SGHTA and CDR2 FQGNSA. The CDR3 has 11 residues. V dropped 1 base and J dropped 7 bases, with 1 base sitting between them. The CDR3 DNA sequence: TGTGCCAGCAGCTTAGACGGGGAGCTGTTTTTT. This codes for CASSLDGELFF.

The chain is built from TRBV6-1 and TRBJ1-4; D call uncertain. CDR1 and CDR2 from the germline V gene are MNHNS and SASEGT. The V end was cut by 0 bases, the J end by 12 bases, with 20 bases between. The CDR3 runs 16 residues. The CDR3 spells CASSEASGSGYSELFF. Here the CDR3 DNA reads TGTGCCAGCAGTGAAGCGTCAGGCTCTGGCTACTCCGAACTGTTTTTT.

In this sample, this clonotype turned up a few times. V is TRBV20-1 and J is TRBJ2-1, with 8 bases matching TRBD2. The J segment lost 2 bases and the V segment lost 4 bases, leaving 4 bases of the junction unmatched. The germline V gene has CDR1 DFQATT and CDR2 SNEGSKA (reference sequence). The length of the CDR3 is 14 residues. The CDR3 nucleotides are TGCAGTGCTACTACTAGCGGACCCTACAATGAGCAGTTCTTC. It yields the protein CSATTSGPYNEQFF.

The V gene is TRBV20-1, the J gene TRBJ2-5; 7 nucleotides agree with TRBD1. J gave up 4 bases and V 4 bases, and 9 bases lay outside the gene matches. CDR3 length equals 14 residues. Germline lookup yields CDR1 DFQATT and CDR2 SNEGSKA (reference sequence). As DNA, the CDR3 is TGCAGTGCTACGACCGGGACAGTTGGAGAGACCCAGTACTTC. Its translation: CSATTGTVGETQYF.

This clonotype showed up just a few times. The rearrangement joins TRBV19 to TRBJ1-5, with D possibly matching TRBD1 (6 bases). Trimming removed 7 bases from V and 9 bases from J, with 19 bases in between. The CDR3 has 14 residues. From germline, CDR1 is LNHDA and CDR2 SQIVND (reference sequence). The CDR3 DNA reads TGTGCCAGTACCCACCAACGGGGACACCCGCCCCAGCATTTT. Translating it yields CASTHQRGHPPQHF. Looking up the rest from reference TRBV19 and TRBJ1-5 gives the full variable domain: DGGITQSPKYLFRKEGQNVTLSCEQNLNHDAMYWYRQDPGQGLRLIYYSQIVNDFQKGDIAEGYSVSREKKESFPLTVTSAQKNPTAFYLCASTHQRGHPPQHFGDGTRLSIL.

In this sample, this clonotype turned up a few times. The J gene is TRBJ2-3, the V gene TRBV7-2; TRBD1 matches at 9 bases. V gave up 4 bases and J gave up 8 bases; unmatched junction bases: 7. The CDR3 consists of 14 residues. Looked up from germline, CDR1 is SGHTA and CDR2 is FQGNSA. CDR3 residues: CASSSGQGVGTQYF. The CDR3 DNA reads TGTGCCAGCAGCTCGGGACAGGGTGTAGGTACGCAGTATTTT.

The chain has TRBV7-8 and TRBJ2-7; D might be TRBD2 (7 bases). The CDR3 contains 15 residues. Germline V gives CDR1 SGHVS, CDR2 FQNEAQ. V was cut by 0 bases and J by 3 bases, with 12 bases left in between. CDR3 coding DNA: TGTGCCAGCAGCTTAGCGAGGGGGGGAGGCTACGAGCAGTACTTC. Protein sequence: CASSLARGGGYEQYF.

This clonotype was recorded many times. In DNA form, the CDR3 reads TGTGCCATCAGTGGGGGGTCGGGGGTGAGTGACTATGGCTACACCTTC. Translated, it gives CAISGGSGVSDYGYTF. This rearrangement joins TRBV10-3 to TRBJ1-2; tentatively, D is TRBD1 (5 bases). The V gene lost 4 bases and the J gene lost 3 bases, with 18 bases spanning the gap. The CDR3 has 16 amino acids. Germline V gene lookup returns CDR1 ENHRY and CDR2 SYGVKD.

This clonotype was seen a handful of times. The chain carries TRBV20-1 and TRBJ1-2; D is undetermined. The CDR3 runs to 13 residues. Trimming shortened V by 0 bases and J by 7 bases, and 12 bases separated the two germline ends. Germline V gene lookup returns CDR1 DFQATT and CDR2 SNEGSKA (reference sequence). CDR3 in amino acids: CSARDDLQGGYTF. CDR3 DNA sequence: TGCAGTGCTAGAGATGACTTACAAGGTGGCTACACCTTC.

This clonotype was observed a few times. The genes are TRBV20-1 and TRBJ1-2; a possible D gene is TRBD1 (6 bases). The CDR3 covers 15 residues. The germline gives CDR1 DFQATT, CDR2 SNEGSKA (reference sequence). V lost 0 bases and J lost 3, with 14 bases in between. The CDR3 loop is CSAREPGQTYYGYTF. The CDR3 DNA reads as TGCAGTGCTAGAGAACCAGGACAGACCTACTATGGCTACACCTTC.

This clonotype has a count of ten or more. J is TRBJ2-2 and V is TRBV7-2; unclear D gene. CDR1 and CDR2 from the germline V gene are SGHTA and FQGNSA. V was shortened by 3 bases and J by 6 bases, with 14 bases between the two germline ends. The CDR3 sequence is 15 residues long. In DNA form, the CDR3 reads TGTGCCAGCAGCTTCAGGACGTCCAGGCCCGGGGAGCTGTTTTTT. The encoded protein is CASSFRTSRPGELFF.

This clonotype has more than one count but fewer than ten. V and J are TRBV19 and TRBJ1-6, with 7 bases lining up with TRBD1. V dropped 3 bases and J dropped 7; count of bases not matched to a gene: 3. The germline gives CDR1 LNHDA, CDR2 SQIVND (reference sequence). The CDR3 contains 14 residues. The CDR3 DNA sequence: TGTGCCAGTAGTATGGAGACAGGGAATTCACCCCTCCACTTT. It translates to CASSMETGNSPLHF.

The chain couples TRBV7-2 to TRBJ2-7; D uncertain. The CDR3 consists of 12 residues. With 4 bases removed from V and 4 bases from J, the gap between germline ends came to 8 bases. Germline CDR1 is SGHTA and CDR2 is FQGNSA. This CDR3 reads CASSYLGYEQYF. The CDR3 DNA sequence: TGTGCCAGCAGCTACCTGGGGTACGAGCAGTACTTC.

This clonotype was counted between two and nine times. This chain links TRBV6-5 with TRBJ2-2; D possibly corresponds to TRBD2 (5 bases). The V gene lost 6 bases and the J gene lost 6 bases, with 14 bases spanning the gap. Looked up from germline, CDR1 is MNHEY and CDR2 is SVGAGI. The CDR3 is made up of 14 amino acids. CDR3 protein: CASRPTRAAGELFF. The DNA for the CDR3 is TGTGCCAGCAGACCAACTAGGGCCGCCGGGGAGCTGTTTTTT.

The table lists this clonotype with many counts. The gene calls are TRBV11-2 and TRBJ1-1, with D possibly being TRBD1 (6 bases). The germline V gene has CDR1 SGHAT and CDR2 FQNNGV. This CDR3 contains 14 residues. V was shortened by 2 bases and J by 9 bases, with 16 bases between the two germline ends. CDR3 bases: TGTGCCAGCAGCTTACCCACCGGGACATTACAAGCTTTCTTT. It yields the protein CASSLPTGTLQAFF.

This clonotype was found a few times. The CDR3: CSASRGGGANSGNTIYF. The CDR3 nucleotides read TGCAGTGCTTCTAGAGGGGGGGGGGCAAACTCTGGAAACACCATATATTTT. The gene calls are TRBV20-1 and TRBJ1-3, with D perhaps TRBD1 (6 bases). CDR1 and CDR2 from the germline V gene are DFQATT and SNEGSKA (reference sequence). V lost 5 bases and J lost 0, with 20 bases in between. The CDR3 spans 17 residues.

There are a few counts of this clonotype. V gene TRBV20-1 combines with J gene TRBJ1-3; D is unresolved. This CDR3 has 12 residues. CDR1 and CDR2 from the germline V gene are DFQATT and SNEGSKA (reference sequence). The germline V and J ends were trimmed by 5 bases and 0 bases, with 5 bases remaining between them. The CDR3 sequence is CSAPLSGNTIYF. DNA for the CDR3: TGCAGTGCTCCGCTCTCTGGAAACACCATATATTTT.

The table lists this clonotype with many counts. As DNA, the CDR3 is TGTGCCAGCAGCTTAGTCGGGGACCCCTACAATGAGCAGTTCTTC. Its translation: CASSLVGDPYNEQFF. The J gene is TRBJ2-1, the V gene TRBV7-2; D may match TRBD1 or TRBD2 (5 bases each). The CDR3 extends over 15 amino acids. Germline V gene sequence: CDR1 SGHTA, CDR2 FQGNSA. V lost 1 base, J lost 2 bases, and 9 bases lay in between.

This clonotype was seen only a few times. V usage is TRBV20-1 and J usage is TRBJ1-2; 12 bases agree with TRBD1. Germline CDR1 is DFQATT and CDR2 is SNEGSKA (reference sequence). V trimming: 3 bases; J trimming: 3 bases; junction bases outside the gene matches: 2. The CDR3 has 14 amino acids. CDR3: CSARGQGADYGYTF. The DNA for the CDR3 is TGCAGTGCTAGGGGACAGGGGGCAGACTATGGCTACACCTTC.

This clonotype was seen repeatedly, ten times or more. The chain joins TRBV6-1 to TRBJ2-2, with a possible D match to TRBD1 (5 bases). V dropped 6 bases and J dropped 3 bases, with 11 bases sitting between them. The CDR3 runs to 14 residues. CDR1 and CDR2 from the germline V gene are MNHNS and SASEGT. In DNA, the CDR3 is TGTGCCAGCAGAAATCTAGGGGACACCGGGGAGCTGTTTTTT. Residues: CASRNLGDTGELFF.

The genes are TRBV7-2 and TRBJ1-1, with D maybe TRBD1 (6 bases). CDR3 size: 14 residues. V lost 5 bases and J 5 bases, leaving 15 bases between the germline ends. Germline CDR1 reads SGHTA; CDR2 reads FQGNSA. The CDR3 region has the DNA TGTGCCAGCAGCCCCCGGGGGCCCGCAACTGAAGCTTTCTTT. This encodes CASSPRGPATEAFF.

This clonotype came up a few times. The rearrangement uses TRBV5-1 and TRBJ2-7; D unresolved. V was pared by 0 bases and J by 5 bases, with 15 bases between. Germline V gives CDR1 SGHRS, CDR2 YFSETQ. CDR3 length equals 15 residues. The CDR3 nucleotides read TGCGCCAGCAGCTTGGTTGCGTCTAGGGTCAACGAGCAGTACTTC. Protein: CASSLVASRVNEQYF.

The chain couples TRBV4-1 to TRBJ1-1; D is possibly TRBD1 (5 bases). Germline V CDR1 and CDR2: MGHRA, YSYEKL. V was shortened by 0 bases and J by 0 bases, with 11 bases between the two germline ends. CDR3 size: 16 residues. This CDR3 is CASSQDRGRMNTEAFF. CDR3 in DNA: TGCGCCAGCAGCCAAGACCGGGGACGGATGAACACTGAAGCTTTCTTT.